Shown below are 24 T cell receptor beta chains from a single sample sequenced in a study of blood T cell repertoires in COVID-19 (dated by TCRdb to about 2020). To prepare the library, the immunoSEQ multiplex PCR assay was applied. The table comes from immuneACCESS by way of TCRdb, which keeps in-frame sequences with V and J called. Part of the clones is missing from these tables; in studies checked, under half for an unresolved V gene and the rest for unknown reasons. The sample profile shows about 210,000 clones; 86% of them were found once. 5.6% of the sample goes to the ten largest clones. The sequenced sample was PBMCs or T cells enriched from blood (not recorded which). Receptors originate from a man between 35 and 55 years old with acute COVID-19.

V is TRBV6-5 and J is TRBJ1-1; D is unresolved. In germline, CDR1 is MNHEY, CDR2 SVGAGI. CDR3 length: 12 amino acids. Trimming left V 6 bases short and J 8 bases short, with 13 bases between. As DNA, the CDR3 is TGTGCCAGCAGACTACCGACGGGGGAAGCTTTCTTT. Residues: CASRLPTGEAFF.

CDR3 coding DNA: TGCAGCGTTGAAGGGCCAGCGGAAAGGTACAATGAGCAGTTCTTC. It specifies CSVEGPAERYNEQFF. The chain has TRBV29-1 and TRBJ2-1; D is perhaps TRBD2 (5 bases). The CDR3 contains 15 residues. V lost 1 base and J lost 4, with 14 bases in between. In germline, CDR1 is SQVTM, CDR2 ANQGSEA.

This clone was seen only once. The chain links TRBV28 to TRBJ2-5; 7 positions agree with TRBD2. The germline V gene has CDR1 MDHEN and CDR2 SYDVKM. CDR3 length: 15 residues. V shed 4 bases, J shed 5 bases, and the junction held 10 bases outside the gene matches. CDR3 coding DNA: TGTGCCAGCAGTTCCATATCCGGGGGGATGGAGACCCAGTACTTC. This encodes CASSSISGGMETQYF.

The DNA of the CDR3 is TGTGCCAGCAGTTACACCGGCTGGGGGGGGAAAGAGACCCAGTACTTC. Translated: CASSYTGWGGKETQYF. This sequence joins TRBV6-2 or TRBV6-3 and TRBJ2-5; 7 nucleotides match TRBD2. Germline-derived CDR1 and CDR2 are MNHEY and SVGEGT. The CDR3 is 16 residues long. Trimming took 2 bases from V and 3 from J; bases not matched to a gene: 9.

This clone has a handful of counts. This chain links TRBV18 with TRBJ1-1, with 9 bases aligning to TRBD1. This CDR3 spans 15 amino acids. Losses at the gene ends were 3 bases for V and 3 bases for J; bases not matched to a gene: 5. The germline CDR1 and CDR2 sequences are KGHSH and LQKENI. The CDR3 loop reads CASSPYRDRDTEAFF. CDR3 coding DNA: TGTGCCAGCTCACCTTACCGGGACAGGGACACTGAAGCTTTCTTT.

The chain recombines TRBV5-8 with TRBJ1-1; 10 positions match TRBD1. This CDR3 region has 14 residues. The germline V gene has CDR1 SGHTS and CDR2 YDEGEE. Trimming took 4 bases from V and 3 from J; bases not matched to a gene: 3. The CDR3 DNA follows: TGTGCCAGCAGCGGGGGACAGGGGCACACTGAAGCTTTCTTT. Amino acid sequence: CASSGGQGHTEAFF.

This clone has just one count. CDR3 loop: CASSDGFSRSSTDTQYF. CDR3 nucleotide sequence: TGCGCCAGCAGTGACGGGTTTTCGCGGAGTAGCACAGATACGCAGTATTTT. This chain links TRBV10-1 with TRBJ2-3; D not certain. There are 17 residues in the CDR3. Trimming cost V 3 bases and J 0 bases, with 16 bases left between them. Germline assignment: CDR1 WNHNN and CDR2 SYGVQD (reference sequence).

The chain carries TRBV9 and TRBJ1-2; D unclear. The CDR3 has 15 amino acids. The germline CDR1 and CDR2 sequences are SGDLS and YYNGEE. V was cut by 3 bases and J by 1 base, with 13 bases left in between. Here the CDR3 DNA reads TGTGCCAGCAGCGCCCTGGCAGGCAGTAACTATGGCTACACCTTC. Protein sequence: CASSALAGSNYGYTF.

V is TRBV5-1 and J is TRBJ1-1, with D tentatively TRBD1 (5 bases). The V end was cut by 4 bases, the J end by 1 base, with 14 bases between. Germline values: CDR1 SGHRS, CDR2 YFSETQ. This CDR3 has 15 residues. The CDR3, as DNA: TGCGCCAGCAGCCAGACAGTCGGGTGGAACACTGAAGCTTTCTTT. Its protein is CASSQTVGWNTEAFF.

The rearrangement joins TRBV9 to TRBJ1-3, with D unclear. The V gene's germline CDR1 is SGDLS and CDR2 YYNGEE. The CDR3 is made up of 15 amino acids. Trimming pared 3 bases from V and 0 bases from J, leaving 10 bases between. The CDR3 DNA follows: TGTGCCAGCAGCGCCAGTTTCCACTCTGGAAACACCATATATTTT. As protein: CASSASFHSGNTIYF. Using reference TRBV9 and TRBJ1-3 for the parts outside the CDR3, the full variable domain is DSGVTQTPKHLITATGQRVTLRCSPRSGDLSVYWYQQSLDQGLQFLIQYYNGEERAKGNILERFSAQQFPDLHSELNLSSLELGDSALYFCASSASFHSGNTIYFGEGSWLTVV.

V gene TRBV28 combines with J gene TRBJ2-7; D ambiguous. The CDR3 runs 14 residues. Germline V gives CDR1 MDHEN, CDR2 SYDVKM. V lost 6 bases and J 2 bases, leaving 14 bases between the germline ends. The CDR3 spells CASREIRSAYEQYF. Written as DNA, the CDR3 is TGTGCCAGCAGGGAAATCAGGTCCGCCTACGAGCAGTACTTC.

This sequence joins TRBV15 and TRBJ1-2, with TRBD1 matching 8 bases. This CDR3 has 19 amino acids. Per germline, CDR1 LNHNV and CDR2 YYDKDF (reference sequence). Trimming at V came to 4 bases and at J to 1 base, leaving 17 bases not matched to a gene. The DNA for the CDR3 is TGTGCCACCAGCAAAACATCGGGGTATCCTGGACAGGGTAACTATGGCTACACCTTC. Amino acid sequence: CATSKTSGYPGQGNYGYTF.

The chain carries TRBV2 and TRBJ2-3; a possible D gene is TRBD1 (5 bases). This CDR3 has 14 residues. The germline V and J ends were trimmed by 7 bases and 0 bases, with 11 bases remaining between them. Per the germline V gene, CDR1 is SNHLY and CDR2 is FYNNEI. CDR3 DNA sequence: TGTGCCAGCATGGAAAGGGGCAGCACAGATACGCAGTATTTT. Amino acid sequence: CASMERGSTDTQYF. Filled out from reference TRBV2 and TRBJ2-3, the complete variable domain reads EPEVTQTPSHQVTQMGQEVILRCVPISNHLYFYWYRQILGQKVEFLVSFYNNEISEKSEIFDDQFSVERPDGSNFTLKIRSTKLEDSAMYFCASMERGSTDTQYFGPGTRLTVL.

This rearrangement joins TRBV29-1 to TRBJ1-1; maybe TRBD1 (5 bases). This CDR3 has 12 amino acids. Germline V lookup: CDR1 SQVTM, CDR2 ANQGSEA. V was pared by 6 bases and J by 1 base, with 9 bases between. The CDR3 loop is CSVATGNTEAFF. The CDR3 coding sequence is TGCAGCGTAGCCACAGGGAACACTGAAGCTTTCTTT.

A few counts support this clone. This chain connects TRBV7-9 to TRBJ1-6; 7 nucleotides agree with TRBD1. Germline V gene lookup returns CDR1 SEHNR and CDR2 FQNEAQ (reference sequence). This CDR3 comprises 14 residues. The V and J ends lost 5 bases and 8 bases, in that order; junction bases with no gene match: 6. The CDR3 nucleotides are TGTGCCAGCAGCCAGGGGACAGCCGATTCACCCCTCCACTTT. This gives the protein CASSQGTADSPLHF.

The chain uses TRBV12-3 or TRBV12-4 and TRBJ1-2; weak D call: TRBD1 (5 bases). This CDR3 is 13 amino acids long. V was pared by 6 bases and J by 3 bases, with 11 bases between. The CDR3, as DNA: TGTGCCAGCAGCACAGGCTCTTACTATGGCTACACCTTC. Translating it yields CASSTGSYYGYTF.

The V call is TRBV2, the J call TRBJ2-7; 7 nucleotides agree with TRBD2. Trimming removed 6 bases from V and 6 bases from J; junction bases left unmatched: 2. The CDR3 spans 11 residues. Germline CDR1 reads SNHLY; CDR2 reads FYNNEI. CDR3 loop: CASSWEGEQYF. In nucleotides, the CDR3 is TGTGCCAGCAGCTGGGAGGGCGAGCAGTACTTC.

The genes are TRBV24-1 and TRBJ2-3; 12 nucleotides line up with TRBD2. J gave up 6 bases and V 0 bases, and 0 bases lay outside the gene matches. This CDR3 comprises 15 residues. Germline loops: CDR1 KGHDR, CDR2 SFDVKD. Here the CDR3 DNA reads TGTGCCACCAGTGATTTGACTAGCGGGAGGGATACGCAGTATTTT. Translation: CATSDLTSGRDTQYF.

The chain combines TRBV19 with TRBJ2-2; 13 nucleotides agree with TRBD2. J gave up 7 bases and V 6 bases, and 8 bases lay outside the gene matches. CDR1 is LNHDA and CDR2 is SQIVND in the germline V gene (reference sequence). The CDR3 has 16 residues. CDR3 region: CASRPGTSGKGGELFF. The CDR3 DNA sequence: TGTGCCAGTAGACCGGGGACTAGCGGGAAAGGCGGGGAGCTGTTTTTT.

The chain uses TRBV18 and TRBJ2-2; D gene unclear. Germline V CDR1 and CDR2: KGHSH, LQKENI. This CDR3 spans 16 amino acids. The V gene lost 5 bases and the J gene lost 0 bases, with 13 bases spanning the gap. The chain's CDR3 is CASSKGGYPNTGELFF. In nucleotides, the CDR3 is TGTGCCAGCTCAAAAGGCGGTTACCCGAACACCGGGGAGCTGTTTTTT.

J is TRBJ2-2 and V is TRBV10-3; 13 bases match TRBD2. The CDR3 extends over 18 amino acids. After removal of 3 bases from V and 5 bases from J, the junction contained 9 bases not matched to a gene. Germline V gives CDR1 ENHRY, CDR2 SYGVKD. The CDR3 region is CAISDILAGGPYTGELFF. The CDR3, as DNA: TGTGCCATCAGTGATATACTAGCGGGAGGGCCGTATACCGGGGAGCTGTTTTTT.

The CDR3 DNA is TGTGCCAGCAGCTCTCTTATGAACACTGAAGCTTTCTTT. Translation gives CASSSLMNTEAFF. This sequence joins TRBV7-2 and TRBJ1-1; no reliable D call. Germline V gene data show CDR1 as SGHTA and CDR2 as FQGNSA. With 4 bases removed from V and 0 bases from J, the gap between germline ends came to 6 bases. This CDR3 contains 13 residues. The whole variable domain, filled in from reference TRBV7-2 and TRBJ1-1, reads GAGVSQSPSNKVTEKGKDVELRCDPISGHTALYWYRQSLGQGLEFLIYFQGNSAPDKSGLPSDRFSAERTGGSVSTLTIQRTQQEDSAVYLCASSSLMNTEAFFGQGTRLTVV.

The V gene is TRBV18, the J gene TRBJ2-7; 13 bases fit TRBD2. The CDR3 runs to 16 residues. Germline values: CDR1 KGHSH, CDR2 LQKENI. V lost 6 bases and J lost 5; bases outside the gene matches: 10. This CDR3 reads CASSPGLAGANHEQYF. The CDR3 DNA is TGTGCCAGCTCCCCAGGACTAGCGGGAGCCAACCACGAGCAGTACTTC.

The rearrangement joins TRBV28 to TRBJ1-5, with 7 bases identical to TRBD1. Germline V gives CDR1 MDHEN, CDR2 SYDVKM. CDR3 length: 15 residues. The ends lost 3 bases at V and 4 bases at J; junction bases unmatched: 6. CDR3 in amino acids: CASSLDRIGNQPQHF. CDR3 sequence (DNA): TGTGCCAGCAGTTTGGACAGGATTGGGAATCAGCCCCAGCATTTT.